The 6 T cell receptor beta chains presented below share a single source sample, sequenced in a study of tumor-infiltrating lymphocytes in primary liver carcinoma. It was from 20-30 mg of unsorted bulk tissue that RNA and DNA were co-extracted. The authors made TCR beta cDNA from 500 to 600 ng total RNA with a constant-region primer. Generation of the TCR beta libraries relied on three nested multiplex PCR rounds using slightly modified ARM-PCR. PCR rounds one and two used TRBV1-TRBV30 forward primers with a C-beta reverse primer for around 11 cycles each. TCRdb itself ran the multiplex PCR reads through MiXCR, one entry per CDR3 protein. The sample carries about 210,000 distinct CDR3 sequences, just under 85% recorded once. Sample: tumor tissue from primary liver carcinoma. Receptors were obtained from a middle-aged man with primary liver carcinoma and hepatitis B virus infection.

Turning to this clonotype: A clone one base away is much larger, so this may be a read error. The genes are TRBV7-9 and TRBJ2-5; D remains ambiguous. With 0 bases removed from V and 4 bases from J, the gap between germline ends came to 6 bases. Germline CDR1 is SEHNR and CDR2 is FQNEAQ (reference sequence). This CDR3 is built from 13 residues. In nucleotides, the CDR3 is TGTGCCAGCAGCTTAGCAGTGATAGAGACCCAGTACTTC. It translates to CASSLAVIETQYF.

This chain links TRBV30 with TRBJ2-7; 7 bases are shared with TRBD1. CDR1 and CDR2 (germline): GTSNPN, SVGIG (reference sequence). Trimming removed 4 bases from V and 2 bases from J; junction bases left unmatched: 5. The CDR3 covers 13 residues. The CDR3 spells CAWNVQGPYEQYF. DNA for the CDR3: TGTGCCTGGAATGTACAGGGGCCCTACGAGCAGTACTTC.

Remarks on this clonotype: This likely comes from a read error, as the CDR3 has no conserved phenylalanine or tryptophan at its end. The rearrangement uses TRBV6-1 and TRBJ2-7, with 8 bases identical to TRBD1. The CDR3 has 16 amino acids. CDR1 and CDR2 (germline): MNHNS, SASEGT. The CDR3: CASTPRSGQGSFEQYS. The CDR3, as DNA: TGTGCCAGCACCCCACGGTCAGGACAGGGCTCCTTCGAGCAGTACTCC.

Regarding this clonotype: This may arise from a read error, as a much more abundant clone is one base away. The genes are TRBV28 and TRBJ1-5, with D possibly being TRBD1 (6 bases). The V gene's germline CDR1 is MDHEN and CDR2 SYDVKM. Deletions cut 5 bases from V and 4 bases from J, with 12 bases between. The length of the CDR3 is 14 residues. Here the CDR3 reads CASSRGQINQPQHF. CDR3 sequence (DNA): TGTGCCAGCAGTAGAGGACAGATAAATCAGCCCCAGCATTTT. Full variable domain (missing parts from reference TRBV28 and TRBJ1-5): DVKVTQSSRYLVKRTGEKVFLECVQDMDHENMFWYRQDPGLGLRLIYFSYDVKMKEKGDIPEGYSVSREKKERFSLILESASTNQTSMYLCASSRGQINQPQHFGDGTRLSIL.

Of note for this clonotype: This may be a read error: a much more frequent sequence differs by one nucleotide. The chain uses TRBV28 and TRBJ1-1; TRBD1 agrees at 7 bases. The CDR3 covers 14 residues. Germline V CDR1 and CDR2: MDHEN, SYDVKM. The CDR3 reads CASTLRDRNTEAFF. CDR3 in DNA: TGTGCCAGCACTTTACGGGACAGGAACACTGAAGCTTTCTTT. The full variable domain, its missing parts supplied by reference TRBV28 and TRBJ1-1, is DVKVTQSSRYLVKRTGEKVFLECVQDMDHENMFWYRQDPGLGLRLIYFSYDVKMKEKGDIPEGYSVSREKKERFSLILESASTNQTSMYLCASTLRDRNTEAFFGQGTRLTVV.

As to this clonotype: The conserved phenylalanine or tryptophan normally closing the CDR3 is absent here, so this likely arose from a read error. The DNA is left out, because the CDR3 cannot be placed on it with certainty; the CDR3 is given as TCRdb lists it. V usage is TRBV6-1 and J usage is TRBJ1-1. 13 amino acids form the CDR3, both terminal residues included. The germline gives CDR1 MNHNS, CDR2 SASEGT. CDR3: CARSGWKNTEPFS.